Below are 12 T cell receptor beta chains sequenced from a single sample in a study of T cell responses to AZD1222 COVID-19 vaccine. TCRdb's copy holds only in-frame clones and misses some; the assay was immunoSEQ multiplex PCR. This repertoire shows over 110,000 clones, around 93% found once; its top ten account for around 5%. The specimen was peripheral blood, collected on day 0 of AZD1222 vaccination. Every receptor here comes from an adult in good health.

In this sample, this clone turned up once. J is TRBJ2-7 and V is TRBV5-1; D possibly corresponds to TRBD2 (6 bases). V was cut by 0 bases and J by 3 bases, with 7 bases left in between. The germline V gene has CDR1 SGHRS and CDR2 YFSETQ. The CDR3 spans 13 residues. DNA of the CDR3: TGCGCCAGCAGCTTGGCCGGGAGCTACGAGCAGTACTTC. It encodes CASSLAGSYEQYF. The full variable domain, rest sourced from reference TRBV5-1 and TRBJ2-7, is KAGVTQTPRYLIKTRGQQVTLSCSPISGHRSVSWYQQTPGQGLQFLFEYFSETQRNKGNFPGRFSGRQFSNSRSEMNVSTLELGDSALYLCASSLAGSYEQYFGPGTRLTVT.

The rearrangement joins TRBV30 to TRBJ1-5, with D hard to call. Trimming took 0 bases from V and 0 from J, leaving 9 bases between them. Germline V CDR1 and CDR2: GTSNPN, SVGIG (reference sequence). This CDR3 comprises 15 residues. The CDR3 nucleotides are TGTGCCTGGAGTGTATTTGGCCATAGCAATCAGCCCCAGCATTTT. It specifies CAWSVFGHSNQPQHF.

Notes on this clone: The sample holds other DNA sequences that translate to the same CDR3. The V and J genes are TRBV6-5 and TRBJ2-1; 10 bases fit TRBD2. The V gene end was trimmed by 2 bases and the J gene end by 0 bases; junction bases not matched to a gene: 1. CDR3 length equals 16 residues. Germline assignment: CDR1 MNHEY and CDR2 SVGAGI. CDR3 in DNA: TGTGCCAGCAGTTACGCTAGCGGGGGCTCCTACAATGAGCAGTTCTTC. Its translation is CASSYASGGSYNEQFF.

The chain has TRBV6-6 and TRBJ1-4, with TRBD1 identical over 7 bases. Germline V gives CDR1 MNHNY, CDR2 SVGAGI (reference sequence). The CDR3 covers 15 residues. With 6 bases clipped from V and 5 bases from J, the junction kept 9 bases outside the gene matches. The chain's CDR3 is CASSTPGTENEKLFF. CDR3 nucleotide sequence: TGTGCCAGCAGCACGCCCGGGACAGAGAATGAAAAACTGTTTTTT.

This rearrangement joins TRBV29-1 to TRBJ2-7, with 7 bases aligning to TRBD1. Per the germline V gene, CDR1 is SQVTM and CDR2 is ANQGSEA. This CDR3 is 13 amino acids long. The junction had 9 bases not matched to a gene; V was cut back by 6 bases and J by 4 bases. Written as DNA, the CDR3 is TGCAGCGTGGCCACAGGGGTGGGGTACGAGCAGTACTTC. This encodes CSVATGVGYEQYF.

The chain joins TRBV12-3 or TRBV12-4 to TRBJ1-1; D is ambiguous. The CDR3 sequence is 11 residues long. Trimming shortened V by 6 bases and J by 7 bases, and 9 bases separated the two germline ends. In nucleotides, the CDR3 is TGTGCCAGCAGCCCGGGCGTTGAAGCTTTCTTT. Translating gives CASSPGVEAFF.

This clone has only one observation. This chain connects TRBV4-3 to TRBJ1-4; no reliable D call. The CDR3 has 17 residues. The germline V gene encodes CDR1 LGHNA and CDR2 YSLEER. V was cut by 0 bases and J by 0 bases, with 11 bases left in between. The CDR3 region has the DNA TGCGCCAGCAGCCAAGATCTCTCTCGGACAACTAATGAAAAACTGTTTTTT. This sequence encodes CASSQDLSRTTNEKLFF.

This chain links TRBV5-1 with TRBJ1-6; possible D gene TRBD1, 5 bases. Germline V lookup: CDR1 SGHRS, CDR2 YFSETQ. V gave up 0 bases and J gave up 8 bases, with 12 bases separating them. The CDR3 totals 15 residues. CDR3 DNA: TGCGCCAGCAGCTTGGCGGGACTCAACTATTCACCCCTCCACTTT. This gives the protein CASSLAGLNYSPLHF.

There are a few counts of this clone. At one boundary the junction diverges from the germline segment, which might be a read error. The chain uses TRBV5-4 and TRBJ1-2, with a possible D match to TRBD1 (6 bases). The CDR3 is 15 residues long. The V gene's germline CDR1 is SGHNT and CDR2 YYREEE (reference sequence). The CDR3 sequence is CASNLYPGEDYGYTF. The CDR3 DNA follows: TGTGCCAGCAACTTGTACCCAGGGGAGGACTATGGCTACACCTTC.

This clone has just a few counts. The CDR3 bases are TGCGCCAGCAGCCTTAGAGTCAATGAGCAGTTCTTC. Translation gives CASSLRVNEQFF. The V call is TRBV5-1, the J call TRBJ2-1, with D unclear. Trimming shortened V by 4 bases and J by 6 bases, and 8 bases separated the two germline ends. The CDR3 is made up of 12 amino acids. The germline V gene encodes CDR1 SGHRS and CDR2 YFSETQ.

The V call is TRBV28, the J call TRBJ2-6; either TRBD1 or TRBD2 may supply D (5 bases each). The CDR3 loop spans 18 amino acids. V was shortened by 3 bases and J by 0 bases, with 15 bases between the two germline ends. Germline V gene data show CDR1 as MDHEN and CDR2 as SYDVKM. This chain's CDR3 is CASSFRDPRPSGANVLTF. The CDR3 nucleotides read TGTGCCAGCAGTTTTAGGGACCCGAGACCCTCTGGGGCCAACGTCCTGACTTTC.

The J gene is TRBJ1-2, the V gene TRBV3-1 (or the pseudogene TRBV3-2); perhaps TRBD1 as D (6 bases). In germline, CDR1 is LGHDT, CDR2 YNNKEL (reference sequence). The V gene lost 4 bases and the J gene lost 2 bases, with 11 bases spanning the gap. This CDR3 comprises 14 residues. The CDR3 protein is CASSPLDRNYGYTF. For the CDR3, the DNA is TGTGCCAGCAGCCCACTTGACAGGAACTATGGCTACACCTTC.